What follows are 30 T cell receptor beta chains derived from one specimen sequenced in a study of cytomegalovirus exposure and HLA in healthy donors (dated by TCRdb to the late 2010s). The library was built by means of the immunoSEQ multiplex PCR assay. A mixture of 60 forward primers for TCR Vbeta segments and 13 reverse primers for TCR Jbeta segments was used in the multiplex PCR. TCRdb stores this immuneACCESS table with in-frame sequences only. Part of the clones is absent; in the studies checked, under half of the shortfall reflects unresolved V genes, and no reason is known for the rest. The sample records 100,000 or so clones, roughly 76% of which are singletons. The top ten clonotypes cover 6.5% to 8.5% of the sample. The sequenced sample was PBMCs. The receptors shown here come from a young man in good health and CMV-seropositive.

The chain links TRBV5-1 to TRBJ2-5, with 10 bases lining up with TRBD1. Germline V CDR1 and CDR2: SGHRS, YFSETQ. This CDR3 is built from 15 residues. V was pared by 6 bases and J by 3 bases, with 8 bases of the junction left unmatched. The CDR3 is CASTTSGTGEETQYF. The CDR3, as DNA: TGCGCCAGCACCACCTCCGGGACAGGGGAAGAGACCCAGTACTTC. The variable domain in full, with the rest retrieved from reference TRBV5-1 and TRBJ2-5, is KAGVTQTPRYLIKTRGQQVTLSCSPISGHRSVSWYQQTPGQGLQFLFEYFSETQRNKGNFPGRFSGRQFSNSRSEMNVSTLELGDSALYLCASTTSGTGEETQYFGPGTRLLVL.

This chain joins TRBV5-1 and TRBJ1-2; possible D gene TRBD1, 6 bases. The CDR3 spans 16 residues. Trimming took off 4 bases at V and 0 bases at J, with 16 bases between the two ends. Germline loops: CDR1 SGHRS, CDR2 YFSETQ. Written as DNA, the CDR3 is TGCGCCAGCAGCCGGGACACGGGGACCCCTAACTATGGCTACACCTTC. Translation gives CASSRDTGTPNYGYTF.

This clone was picked up one time. The chain uses TRBV7-3 and TRBJ2-1, with TRBD2 identical over 9 bases. Looked up from germline, CDR1 is SGHTA and CDR2 is FQGTGA. V dropped 2 bases and J dropped 7; count of bases not matched to a gene: 3. The CDR3 extends over 14 amino acids. The CDR3 spells CASSLQRGVNEQFF. DNA of the CDR3: TGTGCCAGCAGCTTACAGCGGGGGGTAAATGAGCAGTTCTTC.

This clone was detected only once. The gene calls are TRBV4-3 and TRBJ2-7, with TRBD1 matching 7 bases. The CDR3 is 15 residues long. Germline loops: CDR1 LGHNA, CDR2 YSLEER. Unmatched junction bases numbered 6, after V lost 2 bases and J lost 2 bases. CDR3 in DNA: TGCGCCAGCAGCCAAAGTCCTGACAGGGCCTACGAGCAGTACTTC. It encodes CASSQSPDRAYEQYF.

V is TRBV4-1 and J is TRBJ2-7; no definite D call. CDR3 size: 16 residues. Trimming removed 3 bases at V and 3 bases at J, with 18 bases between. Per the germline V gene, CDR1 is MGHRA and CDR2 is YSYEKL. The DNA for the CDR3 is TGCGCCAGCAGCCAGGGCGCGCTTTCCGCCAACTACGAGCAGTACTTC. This sequence encodes CASSQGALSANYEQYF.

V gene TRBV13 combines with J gene TRBJ2-1; 9 bases map to TRBD1. The CDR3 sequence is 18 residues long. V was clipped by 4 bases and J by 1 base; unmatched bases: 11. From germline, CDR1 is PRHDT and CDR2 FYEKMQ (reference sequence). CDR3 DNA: TGTGCCAGCAGCTCCCCCCAAGGACAGGGGAGATCCTACAATGAGCAGTTCTTC. This encodes CASSSPQGQGRSYNEQFF.

The rearrangement links TRBV18 to TRBJ2-7; tentatively, D is TRBD1 (5 bases). This CDR3 has 13 amino acids. Trimming removed 6 bases at V and 2 bases at J, with 11 bases between. The germline V gene has CDR1 KGHSH and CDR2 LQKENI. In nucleotides, the CDR3 is TGTGCCAGCTCCGCGGACACTGCCTACGAGCAGTACTTC. Encoded protein: CASSADTAYEQYF.

The chain carries TRBV27 and TRBJ2-1; TRBD2 aligns across 7 bases. Germline V CDR1 and CDR2: MNHEY, SMNVEV (reference sequence). This CDR3 region has 16 residues. With V trimmed by 4 bases and J by 2 bases, 8 bases remained unmatched. The CDR3 protein is CASSSPLADPYNEQFF. The DNA of the CDR3 is TGTGCCAGCAGTTCCCCCCTAGCGGACCCCTACAATGAGCAGTTCTTC.

The chain combines TRBV5-4 with TRBJ1-1; perhaps TRBD1 as D (5 bases). The CDR3 is 14 amino acids. V gave up 4 bases and J gave up 3 bases, with 13 bases separating them. CDR1 and CDR2 (germline): SGHNT, YYREEE (reference sequence). In DNA form, the CDR3 reads TGTGCCAGCAGCAGGGGTCAGACGGACACTGAAGCTTTCTTT. It encodes CASSRGQTDTEAFF. The full variable domain, with the rest looked up from reference TRBV5-4 and TRBJ1-1, is ETGVTQSPTHLIKTRGQQVTLRCSSQSGHNTVSWYQQALGQGPQFIFQYYREEENGRGNFPPRFSGLQFPNYSSELNVNALELDDSALYLCASSRGQTDTEAFFGQGTRLTVV.

The V and J genes are TRBV5-1 and TRBJ2-1; 7 bases align to TRBD2. Germline assignment: CDR1 SGHRS and CDR2 YFSETQ. The CDR3 has 15 residues. The V and J ends lost 4 bases and 2 bases, in that order; junction bases with no gene match: 6. In DNA form, the CDR3 reads TGCGCCAGCAGCGGTGACGGGGGGACCTACAATGAGCAGTTCTTC. Protein product: CASSGDGGTYNEQFF.

The chain has TRBV6-6 and TRBJ2-2; 10 nucleotides match TRBD2. The CDR3 has 16 residues. After removal of 2 bases from V and 6 bases from J, the junction contained 6 bases not matched to a gene. The germline CDR1 and CDR2 sequences are MNHNY and SVGAGI (reference sequence). The CDR3 protein is CASSYESGGAPGELFF. The DNA of the CDR3 is TGTGCCAGCAGTTACGAGAGCGGGGGGGCCCCCGGGGAGCTGTTTTTT.

This clone appeared a few times. The J gene is TRBJ2-6, the V gene TRBV7-9, with TRBD2 identical over 9 bases. The CDR3 spans 14 residues. With V trimmed by 8 bases and J by 4 bases, 3 bases remained unmatched. The V gene's germline CDR1 is SEHNR and CDR2 FQNEAQ (reference sequence). In nucleotides, the CDR3 is TGTGCCAGCGGCGGGGGGGCCGGGGCCAACGTCCTGACTTTC. Its protein is CASGGGAGANVLTF.

The chain uses TRBV5-1 and TRBJ1-5; 8 bases are shared with TRBD1. Unmatched junction bases numbered 5, after V lost 0 bases and J lost 0 bases. The CDR3 is 17 amino acids. The V gene's germline CDR1 is SGHRS and CDR2 YFSETQ. The DNA for the CDR3 is TGCGCCAGCAGCTTGGGGGGGGACAGGTATAGCAATCAGCCCCAGCATTTT. Residues: CASSLGGDRYSNQPQHF.

J is TRBJ2-1 and V is TRBV12-5; tentatively, D is TRBD2 (6 bases). Trimming stripped 1 base from V and 7 bases from J, with 17 bases between. Germline lookup yields CDR1 LGHNT and CDR2 FRNRAP. The CDR3 runs 16 residues. Here the CDR3 reads CASGLESWGEENEQFF. The CDR3 DNA is TGTGCTAGTGGTTTGGAATCGTGGGGGGAGGAAAATGAGCAGTTCTTC.

This chain uses TRBV5-1 with TRBJ2-2, with 8 nucleotides matching TRBD2. The CDR3 is 17 residues long. The ends lost 4 bases at V and 3 bases at J; junction bases unmatched: 11. CDR1 and CDR2 from the germline V gene are SGHRS and YFSETQ. The CDR3 sequence is CASSPRLAKVDTGELFF. The CDR3 DNA reads as TGCGCCAGCAGCCCCCGACTAGCGAAAGTGGACACCGGGGAGCTGTTTTTT.

The chain links TRBV6-1 to TRBJ1-5; perhaps TRBD1 as D (5 bases). The V gene lost 6 bases and the J gene lost 4 bases, with 7 bases spanning the gap. In germline, CDR1 is MNHNS, CDR2 SASEGT. There are 12 residues in the CDR3. CDR3 in amino acids: CASRRQNQPQHF. The CDR3 bases are TGTGCCAGCAGACGACAGAATCAGCCCCAGCATTTT.

This chain links TRBV5-1 with TRBJ2-5; D is possibly TRBD2 (6 bases). Per germline, CDR1 SGHRS and CDR2 YFSETQ. Trimming took 4 bases from V and 3 from J, leaving 13 bases between them. The CDR3 totals 14 residues. The DNA of the CDR3 is TGCGCCAGCAGCCCCGGGACTTTGAAAGAGACCCAGTACTTC. Translating gives CASSPGTLKETQYF.

The rearrangement uses TRBV2 and TRBJ2-7; 9 bases align to TRBD1. From germline, CDR1 is SNHLY and CDR2 FYNNEI. The J segment lost 6 bases and the V segment lost 10 bases, leaving 16 bases of the junction unmatched. The CDR3 is 15 amino acids. CDR3 in DNA: TGTGCCACCGCACGGCTTGGGACAGGGTCACGCGAGCAGTACTTC. Encoded protein: CATARLGTGSREQYF.

A remark on this clone: Sequence at one end of the junction differs from germline and may be a read error. This same CDR3 is encoded by further DNA sequences in the sample. This chain uses TRBV6-1 with TRBJ2-7, with TRBD1 matching over 12 bases. This CDR3 has 14 amino acids. The germline gives CDR1 MNHNS, CDR2 SASEGT. CDR3 sequence reads: CASSAGTGGYEQYF. The CDR3 bases are TGTGCCAGCAGCGCCGGGACAGGGGGCTACGAACAGTACTTC.

This chain joins TRBV29-1 and TRBJ1-1, with 7 bases matching TRBD1. CDR3 size: 12 residues. V shed 7 bases and J 10 bases; nucleotides not matched to a gene: 12. CDR1 is SQVTM, CDR2 ANQGSEA, per germline. The CDR3 DNA follows: TGCAGCGCGCGGGAAGGGGGCAAAGGAGCTTTCTTT. Its translation: CSAREGGKGAFF.

With respect to this clone: It is likely a read error: a sequence one base away is far more abundant. Written as DNA, the CDR3 is TGTGCCAGCAGTGAAGTGGAGGGGTCTGGTGGCTACCCCTTC. Protein: CASSEVEGSGGYPF. The chain is built from TRBV6-4 and TRBJ1-2; D might be TRBD1 (5 bases). The CDR3 has 14 amino acids. Germline assignment: CDR1 MRHNA and CDR2 SNTAGT.

The V gene is TRBV5-1, the J gene TRBJ1-3, with TRBD1 identical over 9 bases. In germline, CDR1 is SGHRS, CDR2 YFSETQ. This CDR3 has 19 amino acids. The V gene end was trimmed by 4 bases and the J gene end by 0 bases; junction bases not matched to a gene: 14. CDR3 residues: CASSLGQGEWLSSGNTIYF. CDR3 DNA: TGCGCCAGCAGCCTGGGACAGGGAGAGTGGCTTAGCTCTGGAAACACCATATATTTT. The variable domain in full, with the rest retrieved from reference TRBV5-1 and TRBJ1-3, is KAGVTQTPRYLIKTRGQQVTLSCSPISGHRSVSWYQQTPGQGLQFLFEYFSETQRNKGNFPGRFSGRQFSNSRSEMNVSTLELGDSALYLCASSLGQGEWLSSGNTIYFGEGSWLTVV.

This CDR3 is CASRGQPNTEAFF. CDR3 nucleotides: TGTGCCAGTAGAGGACAGCCGAACACTGAAGCTTTCTTT. This chain joins TRBV6-1 and TRBJ1-1; D possibly corresponds to TRBD1 (6 bases). V was trimmed by 9 bases and J by 1 base, leaving 12 bases between them. There are 13 residues in the CDR3. The germline V gene encodes CDR1 MNHNS and CDR2 SASEGT.

The chain joins TRBV28 to TRBJ1-1, with a possible D match to TRBD1 (5 bases). The ends were cut back, 4 bases at V and 4 bases at J, with 10 bases in the middle. The CDR3 has 13 residues. Germline-derived CDR1 and CDR2 are MDHEN and SYDVKM. The CDR3 loop is CASSWRRGTEAFF. In DNA form, the CDR3 reads TGTGCCAGCAGTTGGAGGAGGGGCACTGAAGCTTTCTTT. Supplemented by reference TRBV28 and TRBJ1-1, the full variable domain reads DVKVTQSSRYLVKRTGEKVFLECVQDMDHENMFWYRQDPGLGLRLIYFSYDVKMKEKGDIPEGYSVSREKKERFSLILESASTNQTSMYLCASSWRRGTEAFFGQGTRLTVV.

This clone came up a few times. V is TRBV6-5 and J is TRBJ1-1; D is undetermined. Germline CDR1 is MNHEY and CDR2 is SVGAGI. This CDR3 has 11 residues. Trimming stripped 2 bases from V and 8 bases from J, with 6 bases between. The CDR3 is CASSYDQEAFF. CDR3 nucleotide sequence: TGTGCCAGCAGTTACGATCAGGAAGCTTTCTTT.

This sequence joins TRBV2 and TRBJ2-1; TRBD1 agrees at 7 bases. The germline CDR1 and CDR2 sequences are SNHLY and FYNNEI. J was trimmed by 8 bases and V by 9 bases; bases with no gene match: 7. This CDR3 is 12 amino acids long. The CDR3 sequence: CASRLQGDEQFF. CDR3 bases: TGTGCCAGTAGGTTGCAGGGGGATGAGCAGTTCTTC.

This chain uses TRBV18 with TRBJ2-2; possibly TRBD2 for D (6 bases). Per germline, CDR1 KGHSH and CDR2 LQKENI. This CDR3 has 13 amino acids. Trimming took 3 bases from V and 6 from J, leaving 8 bases between them. The DNA for the CDR3 is TGTGCCAGCTCACCGACTAGTCCCGGGGAGCTGTTTTTT. It is translated as CASSPTSPGELFF. Using reference TRBV18 and TRBJ2-2 for the parts outside the CDR3, the full variable domain is NAGVMQNPRHLVRRRGQEARLRCSPMKGHSHVYWYRQLPEEGLKFMVYLQKENIIDESGMPKERFSAEFPKEGPSILRIQQVVRGDSAAYFCASSPTSPGELFFGEGSRLTVL.

CDR3 sequence: CASSPEGDSNQPQHF. CDR3 nucleotides: TGCGCCAGCAGCCCCGAAGGAGATAGCAATCAGCCCCAGCATTTT. The V and J genes are TRBV5-1 and TRBJ1-5; D is ambiguous. The germline V gene has CDR1 SGHRS and CDR2 YFSETQ. The ends were cut back, 4 bases at V and 0 bases at J, with 11 bases in the middle. The CDR3 sequence is 15 residues long.

The chain is built from TRBV7-9 and TRBJ2-2, with D perhaps matching TRBD1 (7 bases). The CDR3 runs 16 residues. Germline V gene sequence: CDR1 SEHNR, CDR2 FQNEAQ (reference sequence). The germline V and J ends were trimmed by 0 bases and 4 bases, with 12 bases remaining between them. The CDR3 spells CASSLAPGGGTGELFF. The CDR3 coding sequence is TGTGCCAGCAGCTTAGCGCCAGGGGGAGGCACCGGGGAGCTGTTTTTT.

Comment on this clone: The junction departs from germline at one end; a sequencing error may be responsible. The chain is built from TRBV2 and TRBJ2-7; 8 bases agree with TRBD1. There are 11 residues in the CDR3. Germline CDR1 reads SNHLY; CDR2 reads FYNNEI. The CDR3 DNA is TGTGCCAGCAGTCTTGGGGGACAGGTGGGGTTC. As protein: CASSLGGQVGF.